This TCR beta chain was recovered during a study of T cell responses to AZD1222 COVID-19 vaccine. Study conclusions and caveats: Along spike, vaccine-associated CD4 TCRs were found throughout, with dominance at 160-218 and 743-854.

With regard to this clone: The target antigen is unknown.

V gave up 7 bases and J gave up 2 bases; unmatched junction bases: 16. The CDR3 is 17 residues long. CDR1 is MDHEN and CDR2 is SYDVKM in the germline V gene. TCRdb's copy holds only in-frame clones and misses some; the assay was immunoSEQ multiplex PCR. The sample lists about 39,000 clones, 88% occurring once. This TCR came from an adult who received the MenACWY meningococcal vaccine as a control. The rearrangement links TRBV28 to TRBJ2-7; 8 bases align to TRBD1. Sequencing was performed on peripheral blood, taken 28 days after the second dose of the MenACWY control vaccine. CDR3 amino acids: CASTPSTTRTGTYEQYF. The CDR3 nucleotides read TGTGCCAGCACCCCCTCAACGACCCGGACAGGGACCTACGAGCAGTACTTC.